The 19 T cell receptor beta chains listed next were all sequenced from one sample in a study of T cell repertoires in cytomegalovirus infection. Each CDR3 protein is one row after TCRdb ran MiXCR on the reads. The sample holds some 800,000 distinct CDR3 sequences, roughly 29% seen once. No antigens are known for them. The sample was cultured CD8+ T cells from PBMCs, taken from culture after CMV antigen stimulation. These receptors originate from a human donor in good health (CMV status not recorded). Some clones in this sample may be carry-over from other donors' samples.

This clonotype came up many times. As DNA, the CDR3 is TGTGCCAGCAGACTACTAGCGGGGGGGCGAAGCTCCTACAATGAGCAGTTCTTC. Residues: CASRLLAGGRSSYNEQFF. The rearrangement joins TRBV27 to TRBJ2-1; TRBD2 aligns across 13 bases. With 6 bases clipped from V and 0 bases from J, the junction kept 8 bases outside the gene matches. This CDR3 spans 18 amino acids. Germline V lookup: CDR1 MNHEY, CDR2 SMNVEV (reference sequence).

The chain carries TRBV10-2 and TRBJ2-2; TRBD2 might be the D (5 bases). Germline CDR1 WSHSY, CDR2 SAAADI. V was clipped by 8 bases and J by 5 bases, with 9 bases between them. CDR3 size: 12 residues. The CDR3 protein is CASRDETGELFF. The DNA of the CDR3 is TGCGCCAGCCGGGATGAGACCGGGGAGCTGTTTTTT.

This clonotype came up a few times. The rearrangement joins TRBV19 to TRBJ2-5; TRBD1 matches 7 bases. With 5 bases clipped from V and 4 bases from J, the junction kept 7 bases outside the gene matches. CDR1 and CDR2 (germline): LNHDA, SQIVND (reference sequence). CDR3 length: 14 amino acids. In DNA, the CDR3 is TGTGCCAGTAGTCCGACAGGGCGTGGAGAGACCCAGTACTTC. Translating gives CASSPTGRGETQYF.

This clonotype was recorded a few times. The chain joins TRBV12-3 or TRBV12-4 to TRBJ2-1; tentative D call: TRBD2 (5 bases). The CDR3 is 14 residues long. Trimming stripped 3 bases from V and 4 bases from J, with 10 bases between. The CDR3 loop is CASSLTTLYNEQFF. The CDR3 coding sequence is TGTGCCAGCAGTTTGACTACGCTTTACAATGAGCAGTTCTTC.

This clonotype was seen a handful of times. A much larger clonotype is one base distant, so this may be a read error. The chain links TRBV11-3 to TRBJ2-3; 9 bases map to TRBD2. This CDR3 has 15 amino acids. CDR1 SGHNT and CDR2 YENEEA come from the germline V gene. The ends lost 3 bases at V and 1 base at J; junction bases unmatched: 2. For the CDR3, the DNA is TGTGCCAGCAGCTTCGCTAGCGGGGGCACAGATACGCAGTATTTT. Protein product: CASSFASGGTDTQYF.

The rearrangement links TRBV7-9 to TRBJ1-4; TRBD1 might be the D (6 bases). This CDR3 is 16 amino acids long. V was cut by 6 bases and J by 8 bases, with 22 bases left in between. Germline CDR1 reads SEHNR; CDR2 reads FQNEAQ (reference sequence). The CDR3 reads CASRSAELRGQEKLFF. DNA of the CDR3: TGTGCCAGCAGATCGGCTGAACTCCGCGGACAGGAAAAACTGTTTTTT.

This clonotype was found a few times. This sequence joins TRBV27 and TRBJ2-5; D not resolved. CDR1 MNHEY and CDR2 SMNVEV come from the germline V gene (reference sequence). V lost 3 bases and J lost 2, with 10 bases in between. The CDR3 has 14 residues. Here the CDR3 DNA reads TGTGCCAGCAGTTTGAGTCTAGTACAAGAGACCCAGTACTTC. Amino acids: CASSLSLVQETQYF.

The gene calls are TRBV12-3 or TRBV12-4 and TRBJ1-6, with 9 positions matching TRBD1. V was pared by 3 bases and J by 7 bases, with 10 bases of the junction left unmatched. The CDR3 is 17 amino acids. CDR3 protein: CASSFVREDRGNSPLHF. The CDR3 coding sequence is TGTGCCAGCAGTTTTGTCCGCGAGGACAGGGGAAATTCACCCCTCCACTTT.

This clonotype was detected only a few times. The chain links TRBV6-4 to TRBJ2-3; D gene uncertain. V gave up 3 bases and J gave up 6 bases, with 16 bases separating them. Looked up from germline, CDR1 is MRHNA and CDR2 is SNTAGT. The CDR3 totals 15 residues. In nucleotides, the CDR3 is TGTGCCAGCAGTGATAAAGCTGCCTATTGGGATACGCAGTATTTT. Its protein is CASSDKAAYWDTQYF.

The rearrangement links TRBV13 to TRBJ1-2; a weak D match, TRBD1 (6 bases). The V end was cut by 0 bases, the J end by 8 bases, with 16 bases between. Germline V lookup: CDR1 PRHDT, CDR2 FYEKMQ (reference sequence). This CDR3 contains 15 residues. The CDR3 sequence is CASSLGGARIKGYTF. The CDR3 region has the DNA TGTGCCAGCAGCTTAGGGGGGGCTCGAATAAAAGGCTACACCTTC.

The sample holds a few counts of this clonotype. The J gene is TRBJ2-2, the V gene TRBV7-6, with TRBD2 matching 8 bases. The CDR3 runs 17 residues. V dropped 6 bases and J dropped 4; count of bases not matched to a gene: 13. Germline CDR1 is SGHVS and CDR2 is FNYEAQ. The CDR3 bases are TGTGCCAGCAGTCTTGCCTCGGGGGGGCCTTTCACCGGGGAGCTGTTTTTT. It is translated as CASSLASGGPFTGELFF.

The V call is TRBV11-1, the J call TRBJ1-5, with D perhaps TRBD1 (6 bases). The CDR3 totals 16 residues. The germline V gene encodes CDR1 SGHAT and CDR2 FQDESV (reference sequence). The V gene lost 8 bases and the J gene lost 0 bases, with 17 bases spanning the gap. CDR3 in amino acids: CASPLARGRSNQPQHF. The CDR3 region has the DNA TGTGCCAGCCCCTTAGCGCGGGGGCGTAGCAATCAGCCCCAGCATTTT.

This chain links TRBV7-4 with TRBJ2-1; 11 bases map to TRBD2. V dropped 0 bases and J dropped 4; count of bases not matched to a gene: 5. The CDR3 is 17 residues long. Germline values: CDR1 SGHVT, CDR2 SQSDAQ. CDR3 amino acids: CASSLAAGLAVYNEQFF. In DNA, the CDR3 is TGTGCCAGCAGCTTAGCTGCGGGACTAGCGGTTTACAATGAGCAGTTCTTC.

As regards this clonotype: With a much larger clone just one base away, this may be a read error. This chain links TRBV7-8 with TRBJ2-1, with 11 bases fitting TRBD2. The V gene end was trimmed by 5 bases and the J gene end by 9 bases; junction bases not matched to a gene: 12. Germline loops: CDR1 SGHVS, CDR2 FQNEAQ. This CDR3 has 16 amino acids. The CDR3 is CASSTYGTSGYGEQFF. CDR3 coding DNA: TGTGCCAGCAGCACATACGGGACTAGCGGTTATGGTGAGCAGTTCTTC.

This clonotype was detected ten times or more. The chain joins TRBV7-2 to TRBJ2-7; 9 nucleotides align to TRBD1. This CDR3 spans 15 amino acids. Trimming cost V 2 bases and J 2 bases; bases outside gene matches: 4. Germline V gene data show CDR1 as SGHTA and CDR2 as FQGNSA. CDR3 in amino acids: CASSLRGTGPYEQYF. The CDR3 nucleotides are TGTGCCAGCAGCTTAAGGGGGACAGGGCCCTACGAGCAGTACTTC.

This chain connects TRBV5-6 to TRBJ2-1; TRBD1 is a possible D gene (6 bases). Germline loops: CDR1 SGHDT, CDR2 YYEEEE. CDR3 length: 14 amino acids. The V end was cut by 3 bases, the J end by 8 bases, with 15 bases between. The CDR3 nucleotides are TGTGCCAGCAGCTCGAGGACAGTGGCCGATGAGCAGTTCTTC. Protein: CASSSRTVADEQFF. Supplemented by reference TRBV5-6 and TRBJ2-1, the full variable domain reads DAGVTQSPTHLIKTRGQQVTLRCSPKSGHDTVSWYQQALGQGPQFIFQYYEEEERQRGNFPDRFSGHQFPNYSSELNVNALLLGDSALYLCASSSRTVADEQFFGPGTRLTVL.

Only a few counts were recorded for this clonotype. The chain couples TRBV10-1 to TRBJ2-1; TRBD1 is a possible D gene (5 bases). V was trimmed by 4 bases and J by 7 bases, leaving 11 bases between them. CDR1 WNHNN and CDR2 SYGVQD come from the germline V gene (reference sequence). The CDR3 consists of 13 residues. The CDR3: CASSGLRANEQFF. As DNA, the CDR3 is TGCGCCAGCAGTGGACTCAGGGCGAATGAGCAGTTCTTC.

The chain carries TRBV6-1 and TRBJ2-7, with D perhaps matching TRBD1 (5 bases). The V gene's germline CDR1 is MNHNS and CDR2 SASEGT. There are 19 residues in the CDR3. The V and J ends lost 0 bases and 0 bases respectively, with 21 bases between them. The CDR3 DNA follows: TGTGCCAGCAGTGAAGCCACGGGTCAGGGAAGATTTGCCTCCTACGAGCAGTACTTC. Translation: CASSEATGQGRFASYEQYF.

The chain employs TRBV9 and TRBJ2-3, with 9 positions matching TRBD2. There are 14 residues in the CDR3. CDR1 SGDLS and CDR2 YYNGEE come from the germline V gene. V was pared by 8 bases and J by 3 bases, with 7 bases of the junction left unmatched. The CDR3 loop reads CASEPGLATDTQYF. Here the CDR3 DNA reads TGTGCCAGTGAACCGGGACTAGCAACAGATACGCAGTATTTT.